The clone carrying this T cell receptor (beta chain) was recorded once. The source of the sample is a study of shared clonotypes between healthy human individuals. Study-level background: The donors, two women and three men, were aged 18 to 49.

Assay execution proceeded at the deep level. Sequencing was performed with immunoSEQ multiplex PCR; in TCRdb, only in-frame clones are kept and a portion is missing. Of about 2.4 million clones in the sample, over 85% are singletons; the top ten hold under 0.15%. Germline CDR1 and CDR2: SGHDT and YYEEEE. After removal of 1 base from V and 4 bases from J, the junction contained 13 bases not matched to a gene. The CDR3 spans 18 residues. Healthy and HIV-negative, the adult donors had no recent acute infections or vaccinations. The TCR was taken from a man between 18 and 29 years old in good health. The sample taken for sequencing was naive CD4+ T cells sorted from blood. The subset was: CD45RA+ positively selected. The chain carries TRBV5-6 and TRBJ2-2, with 7 bases aligning to TRBD2. The CDR3 DNA follows: TGTGCCAGCAGCTTGTATTGGAGTTCGGGAGGCCCCACCGGGGAGCTGTTTTTT. Translated: CASSLYWSSGGPTGELFF. Using reference TRBV5-6 and TRBJ2-2 for the parts outside the CDR3, the full variable domain is DAGVTQSPTHLIKTRGQQVTLRCSPKSGHDTVSWYQQALGQGPQFIFQYYEEEERQRGNFPDRFSGHQFPNYSSELNVNALLLGDSALYLCASSLYWSSGGPTGELFFGEGSRLTVL.